This T cell receptor (beta chain) was recorded in a study of cytomegalovirus exposure and HLA in healthy donors (dated by TCRdb to the late 2010s). Notes on the research overall: An earlier analysis of several hundred of the donors reported approximately 270 Gb of sequence data and 100 million to 130 million unique TCR beta sequences from 150 million to 200 million T cells. An earlier analysis of several hundred of the donors applied high-throughput TCR beta sequencing to assess whether each TCR beta V gene segment acted as functional or pseudogenic. The study aimed to test whether signatures of past pathogen exposure could be identified by cataloging public T cell receptors. A later genetic analysis took genome-wide SNP genotypes for 398 of the 666 donors and used that subset as a discovery cohort. Across approximately 400 genotyped donors of the cohort, an average of approximately 200,000 unique TCR beta nucleotide sequences per donor were sequenced, and roughly a sixth of those sequences were non-productive. About five DR-DQ haplotypes were treated as single units for association and clustering because of strong linkage in the cohort. Donor age, sex, ethnicity and CMV serostatus were compiled alongside the repertoire data. The genetic ancestry cluster associated with self-reported Caucasian donors included roughly 84% of the 398 genotyped donors. About 300 gigabases of sequencing data and approximately 85 million unique TCR sequences were included in an early release covering over 600 HLA-typed donors. The number of typed donors differed by locus: roughly 620-630 for A, B, C, DRB1 and DQB1; 500 to 550 for DQA1; some 590 for DPA1; and approximately 450 for DPB1. The study used immunosequencing to profile the T cell repertoires of under 700 subjects and linked those repertoires to cytomegalovirus serostatus. HLA typing covered class I and class II loci at four-digit resolution. To study patterns of TCR occurrence, a later analysis re-analyzed previously published TCR beta repertoires from several hundred donors and added high-resolution HLA genotyping. Along with the roughly 670-subject first cohort, a separate validation cohort of over 90 different subjects was used. Every repertoire in the discovery cohort had been generated on one and the same sequencing platform. To predict cytomegalovirus infection status, the study brought together high-throughput TCR immunosequencing, statistical association of individual TCRs with disease status, and machine learning. Rather than using new phenotypic data, the later analysis identified candidate immune exposures from TCR beta sequences and from how often those sequences occurred across donors.

The germline ends are 6 bases apart after V is trimmed by 2 bases and J by 8 bases. Reading from cysteine to phenylalanine, the CDR3 counts 12 amino acids. Only CDR3 DNA remains: 36 bases, in frame from the first base. As encoded in the germline V gene, CDR1 is MNHEY while CDR2 is SVGAGI. What the work shows at the level of the full study, not this receptor alone: A later analysis associated 17,000 or so TCR beta sequences with specific HLA alleles at a false discovery rate of 0.05. Correlated functional status among segregating V segments might reflect linkage disequilibrium, but an unknown experimental factor could not be ruled out. The authors suggested that the approach could potentially be generalized to other disease states and immunological phenotypes. In an earlier analysis of more than 500 of the donors, most TCR beta V segments appeared in productive rearrangements about 87% or about 30% of the time, broadly matching IMGT annotations. Cytomegalovirus status was reported to be diagnosed by the classifier with high specificity and sensitivity in both the original and validation cohorts. Because the 87-base-pair reads could not distinguish some IMGT-functional V segments, including TRBV6-2 and TRBV6-3, those segments were excluded. A later analysis found that HLA-associated TCR beta chains were more clonally expanded and had lower generation probabilities than equally common non-associated chains. In a later analysis, the rate of TCR association differed among HLA loci, with DRB1 alleles having the most associated TCRs and HLA-C alleles having the fewest. In this cohort, only TCR beta chains were sequenced, and detectable features were limited by the absence of alpha or paired-chain data. According to a later analysis, parvovirus B19, influenza, CMV and Epstein-Barr virus appeared linked to several top co-occurrence clusters. Presence/absence analyses assumed roughly uniform sequencing depth across donors, an assumption that may not hold. Three of the identified cytomegalovirus-associated TCR beta chains were confirmed in vitro to be specific for cytomegalovirus antigens. While some public TCRs were present in many individuals, most TCR sequences turned up only very rarely across donors. The earlier analysis of approximately 560 of the donors excluded over 15 rarely observed V segments, including chromosome 9 orphons, because counts were too low. Immune exposure information for the cohort was limited to CMV serostatus. In a later genetic analysis, a missense DCLRE1C variant was associated with V-gene and J-gene trimming of TCR beta chains, and the association was replicated in an independent cohort. The study gave a list of about 160 TCR beta chains associated with cytomegalovirus. Because HLA typing was unavailable for some donors at each locus, only the typed subset was used in association tests. Most CMV-associated TCR beta chains appeared to be HLA-restricted in a later analysis, and the HLA associations seemed to be driven largely by CMV exposure. Strong co-occurrence of HLA alleles, especially DR and DQ, made assigning TCR associations to individual alleles difficult. A cluster of highly shared sequence variants was judged likely to represent a technical artifact of the sequencing pipeline. Compared with the 666-donor mean, donors in an Asian-associated ancestry cluster had fewer N-insertions in productive TCRs, according to a later genetic analysis. A further reported finding was that TCR beta sequences accurately predicted the HLA-A and HLA-B alleles for most subjects in the first cohort.

The cohort was made up of several hundred healthy bone marrow donors. All cohort members were sampled while nominally healthy, although unrecorded immune exposures were likely present. The donor tested CMV seronegative, placing the donor among the approximately 360 seronegative members of the cohort. Every donor gave a peripheral blood sample, and the peripheral blood mononuclear cells from that sample were used for TCR beta sequencing. Genomic DNA was extracted from the blood cell samples with the Qiagen DNeasy Blood Extraction Kit. Library creation used the immunoSEQ multiplex PCR assay. For the multiplex PCR, a mixture combining 60 forward primers for TCR Vbeta segments and 13 reverse primers for TCR Jbeta segments was used. The CDR3 region of rearranged TCR beta genes was amplified from genomic DNA by a multiplex PCR assay. The amplified TCR beta libraries were sequenced on the Illumina HiSeq System as 87-base-pair reads. From the authors' description of their analysis: In a later analysis, roughly 80 million unique TCR beta chains were counted across the 500 to 700 repertoires, and approximately 11 million of these chains were shared by at least two donors. Raw reads were error-corrected and collapsed into unique sequences by a nearest-neighbor algorithm in which closely related sequences were merged to remove PCR and sequencing errors. CDR3 sequences were aligned to IMGT reference sequences to assign V, D and J gene segments. For a sequence to be retained, a match of at least six nucleotides was required to both a V gene segment and a J gene segment. A rearrangement counted as productive if the CDR3 had no stop codons and remained in frame with V and J, and every other rearrangement counted as non-productive. CDR3 was defined according to IMGT convention as the region running from the second conserved V-encoded cysteine to the conserved J-encoded phenylalanine. The earlier analysis of some 550 of the donors excluded any sequence lacking an unambiguous match to a single V gene segment. An earlier analysis of a few hundred of the donors classified V segments as functional when productive rearrangements were above 56.7% and as segregating when the standard deviation between donors was above 5%. A statistical classification framework was built to diagnose cytomegalovirus status from the catalog of TCR beta chain sequences. In a later analysis, V and J genes were assigned by comparing TCR nucleotide sequences against IMGT/GENE-DB human TR gene sequences. A later analysis assigned CDR3 sequences and most-parsimonious VDJ recombination scenarios with the TCRdist pipeline. In a later analysis, each TCR beta chain was defined by its CDR3 amino acid sequence together with its V-gene family, and reads lacking a unique V-gene family were excluded. As a way to deal with suspected cross-contamination and a sequencing artifact, a later analysis dropped 640 or so nucleotide sequences that were highly shared and had low generation probability. A later analysis calculated a clonal expansion index for each public chain from normalized within-repertoire ranks of inferred template counts. Generation probabilities in a later analysis came from a VDJ recombination model fitted to out-of-frame rearrangements, and those results were checked against IGoR. In a later analysis, TCR-TCR, TCR-HLA and TCR-CMV co-occurrence was scored with hypergeometric tests, and a repertoire-size bias correction was applied to TCR pairs. To estimate false discovery rates, a later analysis permuted the HLA or CMV assignments 20 times. In a later analysis, co-occurring TCRs were grouped using DBSCAN, with TCRdist sequence similarity added in when clustering inside HLA-allele-positive subsets. For co-occurrence clustering, repertoires with fewer than 30,000 or more than 120,000 public chains were excluded, along with five repertoires with anomalous nucleotide sharing. What TCRdb holds here is the immuneACCESS table cut down to in-frame rearrangements. Part of the clones is not present; checked against another copy, under half of the missing clones reflect an unresolved V gene, and the others are unexplained. From that table come the V and J calls and clone size; the DNA was used to work out D and trimming. The sample records over 200,000 clones, over 60% of which are singletons. Less than 2% of the sample belongs to the ten largest clones.

Notes on this clone: Its antigen is unknown. No much larger clone is present one base from it, and per-base qualities are unavailable.

The sequence came from a male donor in good health and CMV-seronegative. The rearranged chain carries TRBV6-5 and TRBJ1-4, with no confidently assigned D gene. The sequencing input was PBMCs. CDR3 sequence: CASSYPGEKLFF. In nucleotide form, the sequence is TGTGCCAGCAGTTACCCCGGGGAAAAACTGTTTTTT.